The 11 T cell receptor beta chains in this list originate from one sample, sequenced in a study of T cell repertoires in cytomegalovirus infection (dated by TCRdb to between 2018 and 2021). The listed sequencing device is Illumina HiSeq 1500. Clones were called with MiXCR by TCRdb after fastp trimmed the public reads at Q25, and only in-frame beta chains were retained. A single entry per CDR3 protein holds the most common genes and DNA from its merged rows. The sample profile shows more than 400,000 distinct CDR3 sequences; 26% of them were found once. The ten top clones hold around 13% of the sample. The sample comprised PBMCs. These receptors were taken from a human donor in good health (CMV status not recorded). Some clones in this sample may be carry-over from other donors' samples.

The J gene is TRBJ2-1, the V gene TRBV6-2 or TRBV6-3; D is possibly TRBD2 (6 bases). The CDR3 sequence is 13 residues long. Trimming took 4 bases from V and 7 from J, leaving 11 bases between them. Germline V lookup: CDR1 MNHEY, CDR2 SVGEGT. The CDR3 DNA reads as TGTGCCAGCAGTTTGGGGGGTCAGAATGAGCAGTTCTTC. Residues: CASSLGGQNEQFF.

This clonotype was seen only a few times. The V and J genes are TRBV6-1 and TRBJ2-1, with a tentative D call TRBD1 (5 bases). V lost 6 bases and J 3 bases, leaving 12 bases between the germline ends. This CDR3 has 14 amino acids. From germline, CDR1 is MNHNS and CDR2 SASEGT. As DNA, the CDR3 is TGTGCCAGCAGACCGCCAGGGATCTACAATGAGCAGTTCTTC. Protein sequence: CASRPPGIYNEQFF.

This clonotype was seen many times. This chain links TRBV7-3 with TRBJ2-1; 8 bases fit TRBD2. J was trimmed by 4 bases and V by 6 bases; bases with no gene match: 8. Germline-derived CDR1 and CDR2 are SGHTA and FQGTGA. The CDR3 runs 15 residues. This CDR3 is CASSSAGGSYNEQFF. The DNA for the CDR3 is TGTGCCAGCAGTTCTGCGGGAGGCTCTTACAATGAGCAGTTCTTC.

This clonotype has a count of ten or more. The chain carries TRBV7-2 and TRBJ1-1; tentative D call: TRBD1 (6 bases). V lost 4 bases and J lost 4, with 19 bases in between. CDR3 size: 16 residues. The germline V gene has CDR1 SGHTA and CDR2 FQGNSA. CDR3 bases: TGTGCCAGCAGCTCGGGAGGGCAGGGGTTGGGCACTGAAGCTTTCTTT. Amino acids: CASSSGGQGLGTEAFF.

The chain combines TRBV7-2 with TRBJ2-7; 7 bases match TRBD1. This CDR3 contains 15 residues. Losses at the gene ends were 1 base for V and 2 bases for J; bases not matched to a gene: 5. CDR1 SGHTA and CDR2 FQGNSA come from the germline V gene. The CDR3 DNA follows: TGTGCCAGCAGCTTAGTCTTAACAGGGGCCTACGAGCAGTACTTC. Residues: CASSLVLTGAYEQYF.

The CDR3 DNA follows: TGTGCCACCAGCAGGGGGCTCCTTAATCAGCCCCAGCATTTT. Protein product: CATSRGLLNQPQHF. V and J are TRBV15 and TRBJ1-5, with D possibly matching TRBD1 (5 bases). This CDR3 has 14 residues. The V end was cut by 3 bases, the J end by 4 bases, with 10 bases between. Germline V gene sequence: CDR1 LNHNV, CDR2 YYDKDF (reference sequence).

V gene TRBV12-3 or TRBV12-4 combines with J gene TRBJ1-5, with a possible D match to TRBD1 (6 bases). This CDR3 has 18 residues. Trimming took 1 base from V and 0 from J, leaving 16 bases between them. CDR3 sequence reads: CASSLVIRGSYSNQPQHF. The CDR3 DNA reads TGTGCCAGCAGTTTAGTAATCAGGGGCAGTTATAGCAATCAGCCCCAGCATTTT.

The genes are TRBV7-8 and TRBJ2-1; D call uncertain. Trimming took off 5 bases at V and 8 bases at J, with 13 bases between the two ends. Germline CDR1 reads SGHVS; CDR2 reads FQNEAQ. There are 13 residues in the CDR3. CDR3 in DNA: TGTGCCAGCAGCCCCCCGCCTACAGATGAGCAGTTCTTC. This encodes CASSPPPTDEQFF.

This clonotype was observed a few times. The genes are TRBV12-3 or TRBV12-4 and TRBJ2-1, with unresolved D. V lost 3 bases and J 2 bases, leaving 11 bases between the germline ends. CDR3 length: 15 residues. For the CDR3, the DNA is TGTGCCAGCAGTTTTTACCAGCAGCCCTACAATGAGCAGTTCTTC. It translates to CASSFYQQPYNEQFF.

This clonotype was detected a few times. V gene TRBV27 combines with J gene TRBJ2-2; 11 bases fit TRBD2. Germline CDR1 reads MNHEY; CDR2 reads SMNVEV (reference sequence). The CDR3 contains 19 residues. V shed 5 bases and J 0 bases; nucleotides not matched to a gene: 11. CDR3 DNA sequence: TGTGCCAGCAGTCTCCTTCCCCCGGGACTAGCGGCGAACACCGGGGAGCTGTTTTTT. Its translation is CASSLLPPGLAANTGELFF.

This clonotype appeared once. The chain uses TRBV7-2 and TRBJ2-3; TRBD2 matches at 10 bases. Looked up from germline, CDR1 is SGHTA and CDR2 is FQGNSA. The V gene end was trimmed by 2 bases and the J gene end by 7 bases; junction bases not matched to a gene: 9. The CDR3 is made up of 16 amino acids. CDR3 amino acids: CASSLSASGGGNTQYF. The CDR3 nucleotides are TGTGCCAGCAGCTTATCGGCTAGCGGGGGAGGAAATACGCAGTATTTT.